This TCR beta chain is from a study of radiotherapy plus CTLA-4 blockade in lung cancer. Background on the study: Overall, 18% of patients showed an objective response, while about 31% attained disease control. Whole-study findings and limits: After radiotherapy and ipilimumab, tumor-derived clones expanded in peripheral blood.

With respect to this clone: Its antigen is unknown.

The table came from immunoSEQ multiplex PCR; TCRdb's copy has only in-frame clones and leaves some out. The table records about 87,000 clones, around 84% of them present only once. Trimming cost V 8 bases and J 2 bases, with 7 bases left between them. Germline loops: CDR1 MNHEY, CDR2 SVGAGI. There are 13 residues in the CDR3. Chemo-refractory metastatic non-small-cell lung cancer patients received focal radiation with ipilimumab CTLA-4 blockade. V is TRBV6-5 and J is TRBJ2-6; D uncertain. The sequences come from peripheral blood, collected from a patient treated with radiotherapy plus ipilimumab. The TCR originated in a human donor with non-small cell lung cancer that progressed on radiotherapy plus ipilimumab. CDR3 protein: CASFRAGANVLTF. CDR3 DNA: TGTGCCAGCTTTCGGGCTGGGGCCAACGTCCTGACTTTC.